This TCR beta chain was found in a study of blood T cell repertoires in COVID-19. Generated by immunoSEQ multiplex PCR, the TCRdb table keeps only in-frame clones and is missing some. The table includes over 250,000 clones, more than 75% detected once. Germline V gene lookup returns CDR1 SGDLS and CDR2 YYNGEE. Losses at the gene ends were 4 bases for V and 0 bases for J; bases not matched to a gene: 10. This CDR3 contains 17 residues. Participant ages covered roughly 18 to 89 years across around 25 US areas. The sample consisted of PBMCs or T cells enriched from blood (not recorded which). The chain couples TRBV9 to TRBJ1-3; TRBD1 agrees at 7 bases. The sequence derives from a woman aged 25 to 45 who had recovered from COVID-19. DNA for the CDR3: TGTGCCAGCAGCCCCTCGACAGGGTTAAACTCTGGAAACACCATATATTTT. Protein sequence: CASSPSTGLNSGNTIYF.